This T cell receptor (beta chain) was captured in a study of cytomegalovirus exposure and HLA in healthy donors. Study-wide findings and caveats: Within the approximately 110 validation repertoires, first-cohort TCR clusters tended to co-occur, according to a later analysis. Reported results showed that the classifier diagnosed cytomegalovirus status with high specificity and sensitivity.

The repertoire was sequenced with immunoSEQ multiplex PCR; TCRdb's copy has only in-frame clones and lacks some. The sample includes 50,000 or so clones, around 94% seen only once; the top ten take approximately 2.1%. With 2 bases removed from V and 2 bases from J, the gap between germline ends came to 7 bases. Germline values: CDR1 SGHTA, CDR2 FQGTGA. This CDR3 has 15 residues. For this clone: The antigen remains undetermined.

The rearrangement links TRBV7-3 to TRBJ2-6, with a tentative D call TRBD1 (5 bases). The origin of this receptor is a man between 18 and 35 years old in good health and CMV-seronegative. The material sequenced was PBMCs. The CDR3 loop is CASSLQGAGANVLTF. CDR3 in DNA: TGTGCCAGCAGCTTACAGGGCGCTGGGGCCAACGTCCTGACTTTC.